This T cell receptor (beta chain) was recovered during a study of a mutant IDH1 vaccine in newly diagnosed glioma. Study-level findings and limits: Among all patients, vaccine-induced immune responses occurred in 93.3%.

Time point given: baseline, week 1 (first vaccination visit). Regarding treatment: pre-vaccination baseline after standard-of-care therapy. Here immunoSEQ multiplex PCR was the method, and the copy in TCRdb shows in-frame clones only, minus some. The sample lists over 80,000 clones; approximately 90% were seen once. Trimming removed 4 bases from V and 9 bases from J; junction bases left unmatched: 6. The CDR3 runs to 15 residues. The V gene's germline CDR1 is SGHTA and CDR2 FQGTGA. This clone showed up just a few times. Its antigen is as yet unknown. This receptor was taken from a woman aged 45-60 years with glioma. The specimen comprised PBMCs, sampled from a glioma patient treated with radiotherapy, temozolomide or both. The chain joins TRBV7-3 to TRBJ2-1, with 13 bases fitting TRBD2. For the CDR3, the DNA is TGTGCCAGCAGCTCCGGACTAGCGGGAGCGGGTGAGCAGTTCTTC. It translates to CASSSGLAGAGEQFF. Full variable domain (outside the CDR3, taken from reference TRBV7-3 and TRBJ2-1): GAGVSQTPSNKVTEKGKYVELRCDPISGHTALYWYRQSLGQGPEFLIYFQGTGAADDSGLPNDRFFAVRPEGSVSTLKIQRTERGDSAVYLCASSSGLAGAGEQFFGPGTRLTVL.